The T cell receptor (beta chain) described here comes from a study of shared clonotypes between healthy human individuals. This clone was seen only once. At the DNA level, this CDR3 is encoded by other sequences in the same sample as well. Sequencing used immunoSEQ multiplex PCR; TCRdb keeps in-frame clones, though not all of them. The sample lists some 2,000,000 clones, roughly 95% occurring once. Cells designated naive CD8 were CD45RO-negative and were positively selected for CCR7, with terminally differentiated effector memory CD45RA+ cells excluded. Germline V gene sequence: CDR1 SGHRS, CDR2 YFSETQ. Losses at the gene ends were 2 bases for V and 3 bases for J; bases not matched to a gene: 2. CDR3 length: 14 amino acids.

V is TRBV5-1 and J is TRBJ2-7; the match to TRBD1 covers 10 bases. This TCR came from a man between 18 and 29 years old in good health. Sequencing was done on a sample of naive CD8+ T cells sorted from blood. The CDR3 DNA reads as TGCGCCAGCAGCTTTGGGACAGGGGACTACGAGCAGTACTTC. Encoded protein: CASSFGTGDYEQYF.